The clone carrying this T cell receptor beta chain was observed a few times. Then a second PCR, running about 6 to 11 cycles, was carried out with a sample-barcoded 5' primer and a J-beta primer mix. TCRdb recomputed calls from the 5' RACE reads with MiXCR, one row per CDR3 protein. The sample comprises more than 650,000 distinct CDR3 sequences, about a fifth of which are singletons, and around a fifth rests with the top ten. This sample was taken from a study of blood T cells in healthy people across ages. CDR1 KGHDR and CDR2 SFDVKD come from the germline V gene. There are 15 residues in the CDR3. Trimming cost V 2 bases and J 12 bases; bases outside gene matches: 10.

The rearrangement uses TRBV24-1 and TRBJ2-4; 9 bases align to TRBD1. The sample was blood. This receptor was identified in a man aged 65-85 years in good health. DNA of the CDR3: TGTGCCACCAGTGATTCGTACCGGACAGGGGAGGGTCAGTACTTC. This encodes CATSDSYRTGEGQYF.